The table lists the clone carrying this T cell receptor (beta chain) with many counts. The data were taken from a study of blood T cells in healthy people across ages. Sample-barcoded 5' priming and a J-beta primer mix drove a second PCR of roughly 7 to 11 cycles. TCRdb called the 5' RACE reads again in MiXCR, with one record for every CDR3 protein. Here the sample spans under 850,000 distinct CDR3 sequences, 35% to 40% being singletons. CDR1 is LNHNV, CDR2 YYDKDF, per germline (reference sequence). Trimming took off 3 bases at V and 6 bases at J, with 17 bases between the two ends. The CDR3 loop spans 16 amino acids.

Sequenced material: blood. This clonotype was sampled from a man between 18 and 35 years old in good health. The rearrangement links TRBV15 to TRBJ1-4; a possible D gene is TRBD1 (5 bases). This chain's CDR3 is CATSSLTGLTYEKLFF. CDR3 nucleotides: TGTGCCACCAGCAGTCTTACAGGACTTACTTATGAAAAACTGTTTTTT.